This T cell receptor (beta chain) is drawn from a study of early T cells in non-severe SARS-CoV-2 infection. Study in general: Sequenced material consisted of bulk RNA (from unsorted whole blood), and chains were unpaired.

Individual cDNA molecules were tagged with unique molecular identifiers. TCRdb recomputed calls from the 5' RACE reads with MiXCR, one row per CDR3 protein. This table holds some 49,000 distinct CDR3 sequences, 3.5% to 4.5% found once. This clonotype was counted between two and nine times. What it binds is not known. Study outcomes and limitations: Private and CD4 specificities were missed by VDJdb matching, skewed to anti-spike CD8.

Germline CDR1 reads SEHNR; CDR2 reads FQNEAQ (reference sequence). The CDR3 extends over 12 amino acids. V gave up 5 bases and J gave up 10 bases, with 12 bases separating them. Sequenced: whole blood. This chain links TRBV7-9 with TRBJ2-1, with D tentatively TRBD1 or TRBD2 (5 bases each). The clonotype comes from an adult who was a healthcare worker with PCR-confirmed SARS-CoV-2 infection or an uninfected control (not recorded which). DNA of the CDR3: TGTGCCAGCAGCATAGGGACCGCGGAGCAGTTCTTC. Its translation: CASSIGTAEQFF.